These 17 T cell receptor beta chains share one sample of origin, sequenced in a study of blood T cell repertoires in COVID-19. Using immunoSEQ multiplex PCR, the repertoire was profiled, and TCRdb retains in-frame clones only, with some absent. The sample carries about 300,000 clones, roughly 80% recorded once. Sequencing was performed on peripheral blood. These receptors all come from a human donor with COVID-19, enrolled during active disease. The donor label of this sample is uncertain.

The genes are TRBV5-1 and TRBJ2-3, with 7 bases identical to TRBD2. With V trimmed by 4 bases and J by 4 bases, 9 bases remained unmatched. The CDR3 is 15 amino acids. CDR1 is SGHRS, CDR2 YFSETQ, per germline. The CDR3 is CASSAALAVSDTQYF. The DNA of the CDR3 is TGCGCCAGCAGCGCCGCTCTAGCGGTATCAGATACGCAGTATTTT.

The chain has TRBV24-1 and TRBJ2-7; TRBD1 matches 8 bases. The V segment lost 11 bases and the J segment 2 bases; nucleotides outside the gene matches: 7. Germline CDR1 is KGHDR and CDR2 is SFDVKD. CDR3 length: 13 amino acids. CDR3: CARPGDRPYEQYF. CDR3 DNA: TGTGCCAGACCCGGGGACAGGCCCTACGAGCAGTACTTC.

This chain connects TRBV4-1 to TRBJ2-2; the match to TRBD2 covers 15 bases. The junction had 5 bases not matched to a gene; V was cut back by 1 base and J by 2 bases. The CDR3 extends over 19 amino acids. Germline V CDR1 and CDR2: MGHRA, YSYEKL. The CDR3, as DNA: TGCGCCAGCAGCCAAGTGGGACTAGCGGGAGGATCAAACACCGGGGAGCTGTTTTTT. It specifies CASSQVGLAGGSNTGELFF.

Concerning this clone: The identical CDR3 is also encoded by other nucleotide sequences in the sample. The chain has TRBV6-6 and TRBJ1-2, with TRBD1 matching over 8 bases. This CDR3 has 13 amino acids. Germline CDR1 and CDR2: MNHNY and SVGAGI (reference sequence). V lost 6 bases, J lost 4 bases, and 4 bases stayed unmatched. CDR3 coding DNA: TGTGCCAGCAGCTCCGACAGGGGCTATGGCTACACCTTC. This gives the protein CASSSDRGYGYTF.

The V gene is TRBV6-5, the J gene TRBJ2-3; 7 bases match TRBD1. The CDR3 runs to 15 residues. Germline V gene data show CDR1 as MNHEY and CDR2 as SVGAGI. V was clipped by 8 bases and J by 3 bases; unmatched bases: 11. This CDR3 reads CASGARTGETDTQYF. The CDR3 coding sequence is TGTGCCAGCGGCGCACGGACAGGCGAGACAGATACGCAGTATTTT.

Here the CDR3 reads CASTPGGENTEAFF. The CDR3 nucleotides read TGTGCCAGCACGCCGGGGGGAGAGAACACTGAAGCTTTCTTT. This chain connects TRBV9 to TRBJ1-1, with TRBD1 as a possible D gene (5 bases). V was clipped by 6 bases and J by 1 base, with 13 bases between them. The CDR3 covers 14 residues. Germline assignment: CDR1 SGDLS and CDR2 YYNGEE.

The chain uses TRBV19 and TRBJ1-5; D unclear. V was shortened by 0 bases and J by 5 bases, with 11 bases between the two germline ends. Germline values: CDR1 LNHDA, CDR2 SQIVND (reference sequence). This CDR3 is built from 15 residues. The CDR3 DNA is TGTGCCAGTAGTATAGATCGGGTTTTGGATCAGCCCCAGCATTTT. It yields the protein CASSIDRVLDQPQHF.

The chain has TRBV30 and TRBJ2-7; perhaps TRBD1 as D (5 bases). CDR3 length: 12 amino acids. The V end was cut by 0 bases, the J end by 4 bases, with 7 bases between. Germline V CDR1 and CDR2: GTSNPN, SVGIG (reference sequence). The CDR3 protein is CAWSVQVYEQYF. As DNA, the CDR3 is TGTGCCTGGAGTGTACAGGTGTACGAGCAGTACTTC.

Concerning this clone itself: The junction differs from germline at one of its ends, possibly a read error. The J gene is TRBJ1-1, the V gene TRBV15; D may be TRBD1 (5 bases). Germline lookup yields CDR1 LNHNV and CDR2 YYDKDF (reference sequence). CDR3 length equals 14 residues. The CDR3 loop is CATSRGGGNPEAFF. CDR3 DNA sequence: TGTGCCACCAGCAGAGGGGGGGGGAACCCTGAAGCTTTCTTT.

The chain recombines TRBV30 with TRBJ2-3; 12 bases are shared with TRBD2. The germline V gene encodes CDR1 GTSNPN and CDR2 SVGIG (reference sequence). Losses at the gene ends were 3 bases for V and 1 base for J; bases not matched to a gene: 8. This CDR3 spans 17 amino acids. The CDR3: CAWSGLAGLMGTDTQYF. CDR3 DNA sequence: TGTGCCTGGAGCGGACTAGCGGGATTAATGGGCACAGATACGCAGTATTTT.

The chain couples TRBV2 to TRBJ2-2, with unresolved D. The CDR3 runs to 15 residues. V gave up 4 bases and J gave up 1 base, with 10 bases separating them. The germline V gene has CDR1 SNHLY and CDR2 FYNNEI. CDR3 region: CASSAIRQNTGELFF. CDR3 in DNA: TGTGCCAGCAGTGCGATAAGACAGAACACCGGGGAGCTGTTTTTT.

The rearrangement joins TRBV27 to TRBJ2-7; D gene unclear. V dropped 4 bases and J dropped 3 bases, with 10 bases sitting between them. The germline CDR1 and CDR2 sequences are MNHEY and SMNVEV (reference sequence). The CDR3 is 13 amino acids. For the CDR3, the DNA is TGTGCCAGCAGTTCCACGAGAGACTACGAGCAGTACTTC. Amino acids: CASSSTRDYEQYF.

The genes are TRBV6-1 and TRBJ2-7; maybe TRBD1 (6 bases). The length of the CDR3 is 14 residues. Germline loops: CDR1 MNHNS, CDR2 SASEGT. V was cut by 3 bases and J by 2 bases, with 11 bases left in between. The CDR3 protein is CASSESQGPYEQYF. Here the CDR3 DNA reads TGTGCCAGCAGTGAGTCGCAGGGGCCCTACGAGCAGTACTTC.

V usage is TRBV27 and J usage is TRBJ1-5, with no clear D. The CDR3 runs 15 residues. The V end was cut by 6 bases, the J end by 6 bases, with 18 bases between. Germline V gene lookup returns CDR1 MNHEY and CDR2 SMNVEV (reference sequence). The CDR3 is CASSPIPLAAQPQHF. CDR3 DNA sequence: TGTGCCAGCAGCCCAATACCCCTTGCGGCTCAGCCCCAGCATTTT.

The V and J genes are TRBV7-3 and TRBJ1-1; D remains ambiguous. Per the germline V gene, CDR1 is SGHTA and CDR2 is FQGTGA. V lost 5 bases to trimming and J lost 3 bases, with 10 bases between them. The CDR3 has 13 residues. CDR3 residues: CASSVNGDTEAFF. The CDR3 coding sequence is TGTGCCAGCAGCGTCAACGGGGACACTGAAGCTTTCTTT.

CDR3 coding DNA: TGTGCCAGCAGTCCGACACCTGACCGGCCGGAGCCCCAGCATTTT. Translated: CASSPTPDRPEPQHF. The chain joins TRBV6-2 or TRBV6-3 to TRBJ1-5; D is ambiguous. Trimming took 5 bases from V and 8 from J, leaving 19 bases between them. Germline-derived CDR1 and CDR2 are MNHEY and SVGEGT. The CDR3 runs 15 residues.

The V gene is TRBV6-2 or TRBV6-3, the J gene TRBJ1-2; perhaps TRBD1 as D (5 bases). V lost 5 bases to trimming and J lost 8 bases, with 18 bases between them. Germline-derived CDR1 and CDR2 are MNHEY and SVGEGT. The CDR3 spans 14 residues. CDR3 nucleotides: TGTGCCAGCAGTCCCTCAGGGTATGCGAGCGGCTACACCTTC. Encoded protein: CASSPSGYASGYTF.